This TCR beta chain was captured in a study of blood T cells in healthy people across ages. Whole-study context: Capturing about one barcoded beta molecule per two T cells was achieved by template switching.

PCR was performed a second time for 7 to 11 cycles using a sample-barcoded 5' primer and a J-beta primer mix. Each CDR3 protein is one row after TCRdb ran MiXCR on the 5' RACE reads. The sample gives 1.4 million to 1.5 million distinct CDR3 sequences, 40% to 50% of which show up once; 7.9% is in the top ten. This clonotype turned up a few times. The clonotype comes from a woman between 18 and 30 years old in good health. Sequenced input: blood.

CDR3 bases: TGCAGTGCTAGAGGGCCCCAGGAGGGGAGCGGGAGATCGAACATTCAGTACTTC. Translated, it gives CSARGPQEGSGRSNIQYF. This chain joins TRBV20-1 and TRBJ2-4, with 8 bases identical to TRBD2. The CDR3 has 18 amino acids. The V gene's germline CDR1 is DFQATT and CDR2 SNEGSKA (reference sequence). With V trimmed by 1 base and J by 7 bases, 18 bases remained unmatched.